The 18 T cell receptor beta chains reported below all come from one sample, sequenced in a study of T-cell memory formation after mild COVID-19. TCRdb called the 5' RACE reads again in MiXCR, with one record for every CDR3 protein. The sample carries 300,000 to 400,000 distinct CDR3 sequences, approximately 29% recorded once. Specimen: PBMCs or a T cell subset sorted from them (not recorded which). Source of these receptors: an adult woman who had mild COVID-19 (a few samples of this study predate the infection). Cell type and time point are not known.

The chain employs TRBV24-1 and TRBJ2-1; 10 nucleotides match TRBD2. Per the germline V gene, CDR1 is KGHDR and CDR2 is SFDVKD. The CDR3 sequence is 14 residues long. J lost 7 bases, V lost 11 bases, and 10 bases had no gene match. The CDR3 reads CAIQAGGLWNEQFF. The CDR3 DNA reads as TGTGCCATCCAAGCGGGAGGGCTTTGGAATGAGCAGTTCTTC.

J is TRBJ2-1 and V is TRBV11-2, with D unresolved. This CDR3 has 16 amino acids. The V and J ends lost 5 bases and 1 base respectively, with 15 bases between them. Looked up from germline, CDR1 is SGHAT and CDR2 is FQNNGV. The CDR3 sequence is CASSPRPLGSYNEQFF. CDR3 DNA sequence: TGTGCCAGCAGCCCCCGACCCCTCGGATCCTACAATGAGCAGTTCTTC. The whole variable domain, filled in from reference TRBV11-2 and TRBJ2-1, reads EAGVAQSPRYKIIEKRQSVAFWCNPISGHATLYWYQQILGQGPKLLIQFQNNGVVDDSQLPKDRFSAERLKGVDSTLKIQPAKLEDSAVYLCASSPRPLGSYNEQFFGPGTRLTVL.

This clonotype occurred a few times. The rearrangement links TRBV24-1 to TRBJ1-5, with 9 positions matching TRBD1. The length of the CDR3 is 15 residues. Germline lookup yields CDR1 KGHDR and CDR2 SFDVKD. Losses at the gene ends were 3 bases for V and 4 bases for J; bases not matched to a gene: 3. CDR3 region: CATSDPGTGNQPQHF. CDR3 nucleotides: TGTGCCACCAGTGATCCGGGGACAGGGAATCAGCCCCAGCATTTT.

The chain carries TRBV11-2 and TRBJ2-7; 10 positions match TRBD2. The germline V gene has CDR1 SGHAT and CDR2 FQNNGV. V was pared by 1 base and J by 4 bases, with 10 bases of the junction left unmatched. CDR3 length: 17 amino acids. This CDR3 is CASSLGVWASGSYEQYF. DNA for the CDR3: TGTGCCAGCAGCTTAGGGGTGTGGGCTAGCGGGAGTTACGAGCAGTACTTC. Full variable domain (missing parts from reference TRBV11-2 and TRBJ2-7): EAGVAQSPRYKIIEKRQSVAFWCNPISGHATLYWYQQILGQGPKLLIQFQNNGVVDDSQLPKDRFSAERLKGVDSTLKIQPAKLEDSAVYLCASSLGVWASGSYEQYFGPGTRLTVT.

This clonotype was seen a handful of times. The chain recombines TRBV20-1 with TRBJ2-3; the match to TRBD2 covers 14 bases. This CDR3 is built from 14 residues. Germline CDR1 and CDR2: DFQATT and SNEGSKA (reference sequence). V dropped 6 bases and J dropped 8; count of bases not matched to a gene: 7. CDR3 nucleotide sequence: TGCAGTGCCGGGACTAGCGGGGGATCGGGTACGCAGTATTTT. Amino acids: CSAGTSGGSGTQYF.

This chain connects TRBV20-1 to TRBJ1-5; 9 positions agree with TRBD1. CDR3 length equals 14 residues. CDR1 DFQATT and CDR2 SNEGSKA come from the germline V gene (reference sequence). The V and J ends lost 3 bases and 6 bases, in that order; junction bases with no gene match: 6. Here the CDR3 DNA reads TGCAGTGCTAGTCCGGGACAGGGTACTCAGCCCCAGCATTTT. Amino acids: CSASPGQGTQPQHF.

The chain couples TRBV4-1 to TRBJ2-7; D perhaps matches TRBD2 (7 bases). This CDR3 is 15 amino acids long. Germline values: CDR1 MGHRA, CDR2 YSYEKL. The germline V and J ends were trimmed by 0 bases and 3 bases, with 12 bases remaining between them. The CDR3 DNA follows: TGCGCCAGCAGCCAAGATGGGGGGGGCTACTACGAGCAGTACTTC. As protein: CASSQDGGGYYEQYF.

The J gene is TRBJ2-3, the V gene TRBV27; 7 bases line up with TRBD2. In germline, CDR1 is MNHEY, CDR2 SMNVEV (reference sequence). V lost 3 bases to trimming and J lost 4 bases; unmatched junction nucleotides: 10. The CDR3 totals 16 residues. CDR3 region: CASSFGTTGGADTQYF. CDR3 DNA sequence: TGTGCCAGCAGTTTCGGGACTACCGGAGGCGCAGATACGCAGTATTTT.

This clonotype was seen a few times. The chain couples TRBV6-5 to TRBJ2-2; 7 positions agree with TRBD1. This CDR3 comprises 15 residues. The J segment lost 0 bases and the V segment lost 6 bases, leaving 4 bases of the junction unmatched. Germline V lookup: CDR1 MNHEY, CDR2 SVGAGI. CDR3 loop: CASRPGQTNTGELFF. In nucleotides, the CDR3 is TGTGCCAGCAGACCGGGACAGACGAACACCGGGGAGCTGTTTTTT.

V gene TRBV7-8 combines with J gene TRBJ1-1; the match to TRBD1 covers 8 bases. The germline gives CDR1 SGHVS, CDR2 FQNEAQ. This CDR3 comprises 14 residues. The V gene end was trimmed by 3 bases and the J gene end by 5 bases; junction bases not matched to a gene: 5. CDR3 DNA: TGTGCCAGCAGCTTTCAGGGGGCAGGGACTGAAGCTTTCTTT. The encoded protein is CASSFQGAGTEAFF.

The chain combines TRBV5-1 with TRBJ2-7, with 8 bases matching TRBD1. This CDR3 region has 15 residues. Unmatched junction bases numbered 6, after V lost 1 base and J lost 3 bases. The germline V gene has CDR1 SGHRS and CDR2 YFSETQ. CDR3 DNA: TGCGCCAGCAGCTTGCCGGACAGGGTGGGCTACGAGCAGTACTTC. Translating gives CASSLPDRVGYEQYF.

The rearrangement uses TRBV5-5 and TRBJ2-3, with D perhaps TRBD1 (6 bases). This CDR3 has 16 amino acids. Trimming removed 0 bases from V and 0 bases from J, with 11 bases in between. Germline CDR1 reads SGHKS; CDR2 reads YYEKEE (reference sequence). CDR3 residues: CASSLAWGPSTDTQYF. DNA of the CDR3: TGTGCCAGCAGCTTGGCCTGGGGGCCTAGCACAGATACGCAGTATTTT.

The rearrangement uses TRBV11-2 and TRBJ1-2; 8 nucleotides match TRBD1. The germline CDR1 and CDR2 sequences are SGHAT and FQNNGV. The CDR3 covers 15 residues. V lost 1 base to trimming and J lost 3 bases; unmatched junction nucleotides: 4. CDR3 bases: TGTGCCAGCAGCTTAGCCGCAGGGGGCGACTATGGCTACACCTTC. It translates to CASSLAAGGDYGYTF.

This rearrangement joins TRBV24-1 to TRBJ2-3; 8 nucleotides line up with TRBD2. CDR1 KGHDR and CDR2 SFDVKD come from the germline V gene. This CDR3 has 16 amino acids. V shed 4 bases and J 3 bases; nucleotides not matched to a gene: 8. The CDR3 region is CATSDPSGSGTDTQYF. The CDR3 nucleotides read TGTGCCACCAGTGACCCAAGCGGGAGCGGGACAGATACGCAGTATTTT.

This clonotype was found a few times. This chain links TRBV7-9 with TRBJ2-1, with TRBD2 matching over 7 bases. The CDR3 is 15 residues long. V lost 2 bases to trimming and J lost 6 bases; unmatched junction nucleotides: 7. CDR1 and CDR2 (germline): SEHNR, FQNEAQ (reference sequence). CDR3 sequence reads: CASSLLAEAGNEQFF. The DNA of the CDR3 is TGTGCCAGCAGCTTACTAGCGGAAGCGGGCAATGAGCAGTTCTTC.

V is TRBV6-4 and J is TRBJ2-2, with a weak D call TRBD2 (6 bases). Germline-derived CDR1 and CDR2 are MRHNA and SNTAGT. Trimming cost V 5 bases and J 7 bases, with 17 bases left between them. The CDR3 contains 15 residues. CDR3 sequence (DNA): TGTGCCAGCAGTCCGGAATTAGCGGATAACGGGGAGCTGTTTTTT. It yields the protein CASSPELADNGELFF.

This clonotype showed up just a few times. The rearrangement uses TRBV24-1 and TRBJ2-1, with TRBD1 matching over 8 bases. Trimming took 7 bases from V and 7 from J; bases not matched to a gene: 5. Germline V gene data show CDR1 as KGHDR and CDR2 as SFDVKD. CDR3 size: 13 residues. CDR3 DNA sequence: TGTGCCACCAGGGGACAGGAGCAGAATGAGCAGTTCTTC. This gives the protein CATRGQEQNEQFF.

This clonotype has just a few counts. The rearrangement uses TRBV4-1 and TRBJ2-7; no definite D call. Trimming took off 1 base at V and 2 bases at J, with 9 bases between the two ends. Germline assignment: CDR1 MGHRA and CDR2 YSYEKL. This CDR3 is 14 amino acids long. The CDR3 here is CASSQGISTYEQYF. The CDR3 DNA sequence: TGCGCCAGCAGCCAAGGAATCTCGACCTACGAGCAGTACTTC.